This T cell receptor beta chain was captured by sequencing in a study of human thymus T cells. Some clones are missing from TCRdb's copy, which holds only in-frame ones; the method was immunoSEQ multiplex PCR. This sample has roughly 130,000 clones, with around 96% found just once. The study used thymus tissue resected during corrective heart surgery. The junction had 5 bases not matched to a gene; V was cut back by 5 bases and J by 1 base. The CDR3 spans 15 residues. From germline, CDR1 is PRHDT and CDR2 FYEKMQ (reference sequence). The sequence was obtained from a boy younger than two with a congenital heart defect but otherwise immunologically healthy. The source material was thymus tissue. The chain carries TRBV13 and TRBJ2-5; 9 bases map to TRBD2. The CDR3 is CASSLPGLAQETQYF. The CDR3 bases are TGTGCCAGCAGCCTCCCGGGACTAGCCCAAGAGACCCAGTACTTC.